A selection of T cell receptor beta chains follows, all from one sample in a study of blood T cell repertoires in COVID-19. Using immunoSEQ multiplex PCR, the repertoire was profiled, and TCRdb retains in-frame clones only, with some absent. The profile shows 250,000 to 350,000 clones, 80% to 85% of them singletons. Sample: peripheral blood. These receptor sequences come from a person aged 65 to 85 with COVID-19, enrolled during active disease. Both conserved end residues are part of each CDR3. Each record gives: J gene, clone size, V gene, CDR3 protein. Expanded clones are given a class, and other clones once, few, many or no size at all.

TRBJ2-6	-	TRBV7-2	CASSFFALGGSGANVLTF
TRBJ2-5	-	TRBV6-4	CASSDSAGEGSETQYF
TRBJ1-1	-	TRBV25-1	CASSLLQGVNTEAFF
TRBJ2-1	-	TRBV5-1	CASSSHRQGISYNEQFF
TRBJ1-3	few	TRBV18	CASSPDGYSGNTIYF
TRBJ2-4	-	TRBV5-4	CASSSGQGRDLAKNIQYF
TRBJ2-1	few	TRBV5-1	CASSARLAGGAYNEQFF
TRBJ2-3	-	TRBV9	CASSVGAGTRRGDTQYF
TRBJ1-3	-	TRBV15	CATSRTGSSGNTIYF
TRBJ1-2	once	TRBV14	CASSQDAWAGMGYGYTF
TRBJ2-1	-	TRBV4-3	CASSQELGLAGGGKDEQFF
TRBJ2-1	once	TRBV6-5	CASSRGLVRYNEQFF
TRBJ2-3	-	TRBV18	CASSFQGAMTGGADTQYF
TRBJ1-3	-	TRBV19	CASSHLTGNTIYF
TRBJ1-6	-	TRBV27	CASSYTGNRNNSPLHF
TRBJ2-7	-	TRBV5-1	CASSATGRGEQYF
TRBJ1-1	-	TRBV5-6	CASSLGTGNPVTEAFF
TRBJ2-7	-	TRBV19	CASSASGGAGAYEQYF
TRBJ1-1	few	TRBV18	CASSPGQGIPEAFF
TRBJ2-7	-	TRBV9	CASSVESGPYEQYF
TRBJ1-2	-	TRBV3-1/TRBV3-2	CASSRDAGINYGYTF
TRBJ1-2	few	TRBV10-1	CASREQGARRTGRNYGYTF
TRBJ1-6	few	TRBV3-1/TRBV3-2	CASSVQGIPSPLHF
TRBJ1-5	-	TRBV2	CASSDGTGDQPQHF
TRBJ2-2	-	TRBV3-1/TRBV3-2	CASSPYWTSGGHPNTGELFF
TRBJ2-7	-	TRBV3-1/TRBV3-2	CASSTPGQGISEQYF
TRBJ1-5	once	TRBV19	CASSIGAGQPQHF
TRBJ2-7	-	TRBV6-2/TRBV6-3	CASSNTGEQYF
TRBJ2-7	-	TRBV6-1	CASSEAGPGLAGGEQYF
TRBJ1-2	-	TRBV19	CASSIETRNYGYTF
TRBJ1-1	-	TRBV12-3/TRBV12-4	CASSPEMNTEAFF
TRBJ2-5	-	TRBV7-2	CASSGLVLETQYF
TRBJ2-7	few	TRBV11-1	CASSIPGSYEQYF
TRBJ1-1	-	TRBV5-6	CASSLGAPGAFF
TRBJ2-7	-	TRBV7-8	CASSSRTGLIYEQYF
TRBJ1-1	-	TRBV6-1	CASSGRGPAMNTEAFF
TRBJ1-5	-	TRBV3-1/TRBV3-2	CASSQDMRSQPQHF
TRBJ2-2	-	TRBV3-1/TRBV3-2	CASSQDLWAANTGELFF
TRBJ2-3	-	TRBV5-4	CASRGSGGAFTDTQYF
TRBJ2-5	-	TRBV7-9	CASSRRTGEQETQYF
TRBJ1-3	-	TRBV7-2	CASSSRVGGAADTIYF
TRBJ2-6	-	TRBV19	CASSIDQGTALSSGANVLTF